This is a list of T cell receptor beta chains from one sample in a study of glioma-infiltrating T cells after dendritic cell vaccination. The repertoire was sequenced with immunoSEQ multiplex PCR; TCRdb's copy has only in-frame clones and lacks some. The sample carries just under 100,000 clones, 65% to 85% recorded once. The specimen was blood, collected after dendritic cell vaccination. The source of these receptors is a human donor with glioblastoma. The CDR3 runs from the conserved cysteine through the conserved F or W.

V gene | CDR3 protein
TRBV28 | CASSLLTRGQVNTIYF
TRBV19 | CASSPPGNTYEQYF
TRBV7-8 | CASSLSARNTIYF
TRBV5-1 | CASSGGSGNTEAFF
TRBV6-5 | CASSYSQVPGNTIYF
TRBV5-1 | CASSLLGGTGELFF
TRBV7-9 | CASSFEAGYNEQFF
TRBV11-2 | CASSFGGYEQYF
TRBV7-6 | CASSLAGGANVLTF
TRBV29-1 | CSVSAGGFPRNEQFF
TRBV30 | CAWSAGRGYGYTF
TRBV27 | CASSLLRDTNEKLFF
TRBV7-3 | CASSHSGGALMGEQFF
TRBV30 | CAWSVQGNEQFF